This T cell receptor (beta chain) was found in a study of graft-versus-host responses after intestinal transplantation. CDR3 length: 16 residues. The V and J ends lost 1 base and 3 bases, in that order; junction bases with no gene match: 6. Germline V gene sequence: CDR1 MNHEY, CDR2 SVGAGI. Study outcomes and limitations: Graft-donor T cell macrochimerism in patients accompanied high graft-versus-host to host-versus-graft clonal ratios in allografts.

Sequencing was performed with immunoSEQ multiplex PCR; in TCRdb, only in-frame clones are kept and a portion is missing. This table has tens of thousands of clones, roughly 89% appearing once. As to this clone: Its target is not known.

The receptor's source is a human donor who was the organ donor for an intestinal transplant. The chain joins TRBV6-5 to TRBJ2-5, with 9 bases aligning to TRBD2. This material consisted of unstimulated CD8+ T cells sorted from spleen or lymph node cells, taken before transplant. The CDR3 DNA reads TGTGCCAGCAGTTACTGGGGTAGCGGGGGCGAAGAGACCCAGTACTTC. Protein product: CASSYWGSGGEETQYF.